The clone carrying this T cell receptor beta chain was seen once. Its antigen is as yet unknown. The sample comes from a study of T cell responses to AZD1222 COVID-19 vaccine. The study's findings and limits: None of the repertoires were sampled until the peak T cell response had passed. AZD1222 recipients seropositive at baseline numbered only five to seven. Targeting of unmutated variant regions was reportedly seen in nearly half of spike-specific TCRs.

Trimming pared 8 bases from V and 5 bases from J, leaving 13 bases between. CDR3 length: 13 amino acids. CDR1 is SGHRS, CDR2 YFSETQ, per germline. TCRdb's copy holds only in-frame clones and misses some; the assay was immunoSEQ multiplex PCR. This table has about 90,000 clones, around 84% appearing once. This receptor was identified in an adult who received the AZD1222 COVID-19 vaccine. The genes are TRBV5-1 and TRBJ2-2; TRBD1 or TRBD2 may be the D gene (5 bases each). This specimen consisted of peripheral blood, obtained 28 days after the second AZD1222 dose. The CDR3 DNA sequence: TGCGCCAGTGAGTGGGGGATGACCGGGGAGCTGTTTTTT. This translates into CASEWGMTGELFF. Based on the CDR3 plus reference TRBV5-1 and TRBJ2-2, the full variable domain is KAGVTQTPRYLIKTRGQQVTLSCSPISGHRSVSWYQQTPGQGLQFLFEYFSETQRNKGNFPGRFSGRQFSNSRSEMNVSTLELGDSALYLCASEWGMTGELFFGEGSRLTVL.